This TCR gamma chain appears in the sequencing data of a study of γδ T cells in repeated Plasmodium falciparum infection (dated by TCRdb to the early 2020s). With respect to the entire study: Malian children exposed to intense seasonal malaria transmission were enrolled in the natural-infection arm and compared with Australian children matched for age and gender. Samples were collected from controlled-infection subjects at baseline, immediately before selected infections, and 21 days after each infection. Several malaria-naive U.S. adults underwent four controlled human malaria infections by bites from P. falciparum NF54-infected Anopheles stephensi mosquitoes over around 590 days. The study examined how repeated Plasmodium falciparum infection shapes the human gammadelta T cell repertoire, using natural infection in Mali and controlled human malaria infection. Malian gammadelta TCR repertoires were analysed cross-sectionally in periods with no transmission and longitudinally across episodes of acute febrile malaria. Study-wide conclusions, independent of this receptor: The Malian cohort came from a small rural village of predominantly one ethnic group, limiting generalizability. Because the controlled-infection cohort was small, analysis of inter-individual variability in gammadelta T cell responses was limited. A highly stable polyclonal repertoire over time and infection, with many inter-individual overlapping TCRgamma sequences, was shown by Vgamma9/Vdelta2+ TCR repertoires. Compared with Australian children, Malian children appeared to have Vdelta2-negative gammadelta TCR repertoires that were more clonally expanded, less diverse and less shared. Waves of new clonotype selection in Vdelta2-negative, largely Vdelta1+, gammadelta TCR repertoires appeared to be driven by repeated controlled infections.

For bulk TCR repertoire analysis, Vgamma9/Vdelta2+ and Vdelta2-negative gammadelta T cell populations were isolated by flow sorting from peripheral blood mononuclear cells. CDR1 GITISATS and CDR2 ISYDGTV were looked up in the germline V gene (reference sequence). Here V drops 5 bases and J drops 12 bases, and the junction holds 6 bases not matched to any gene. The CDR3, cysteine through phenylalanine, is 11 amino acids long. The only DNA kept is the CDR3, 33 bases in frame from the first base. The library was prepared using multiplex PCR. Sequencing was performed on an Illumina MiSeq. Each sorted gammadelta T cell sample was sequenced for both the TCR gamma (TRG) and TCR delta (TRD) chains. Turning to the authors' computational methods: Clonotype tree plots, accumulated frequency of the top 20 clonotypes, diversity index (DI) and D75 metrics were included in the repertoire analyses. TCRdb reprocessed the public data with the CATT caller; entries with the same nucleotide sequence were combined afterwards. TCRdb's processing, not the authors', yielded these V and J calls. This sample comprises approximately 32,000 gamma-chain clones, roughly 1.4% of them detected only once. The top ten hold approximately 20% of the sample.

This clone appeared a few times. The specificity of this receptor is unknown. For this DNA, TCRdb reports the protein of a much larger clone, which diverges at residue 5, most likely from a read error; the protein presented here is translated directly from the DNA. The V and J segments used are TRGV9 and TRGJP1. TCRdb leaves out the J gene; it was filled in here by matching the DNA to germline. The source material was gamma-delta T cells from blood. This TCR derives from a pool of human donors (malaria-infected and uninfected, not separated). The DNA reads TGTGCCTTGTGGGGGGGCCGGTTCAAGATATTT. Translated, it gives CALWGGRFKIF.